The clone carrying this T cell receptor (beta chain) was recorded many times. The record originates from a study of neurological immune-mediated disorders. TCRdb itself ran the 5' RACE reads through MiXCR, one entry per CDR3 protein. Of about 82,000 distinct CDR3 sequences listed, 2.5% to 3% are singletons. The ends were cut back, 4 bases at V and 3 bases at J, with 12 bases in the middle. Germline V gene lookup returns CDR1 SQVTM and CDR2 ANQGSEA. The length of the CDR3 is 13 residues. The source of this sequence is a woman in her thirties with multiple sclerosis. The specimen sequenced was PBMCs. This chain links TRBV29-1 with TRBJ2-5; either TRBD1 or TRBD2 may supply D (5 bases each). CDR3 nucleotides: TGCAGCGTTGTTGGGGGAGTAAAAGAGACCCAGTACTTC. Translated, it gives CSVVGGVKETQYF.